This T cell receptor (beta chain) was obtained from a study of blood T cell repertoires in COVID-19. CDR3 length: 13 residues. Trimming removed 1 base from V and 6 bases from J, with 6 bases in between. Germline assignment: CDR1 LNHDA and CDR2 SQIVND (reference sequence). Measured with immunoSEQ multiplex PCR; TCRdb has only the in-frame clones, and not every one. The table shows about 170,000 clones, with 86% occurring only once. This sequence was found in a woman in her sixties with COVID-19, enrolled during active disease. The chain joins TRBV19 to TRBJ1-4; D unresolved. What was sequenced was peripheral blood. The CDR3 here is CASSIAGDEKLFF. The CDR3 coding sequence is TGTGCCAGTAGTATAGCCGGGGATGAAAAACTGTTTTTT.